A selection of T cell receptor beta chains follows, all from one sample in a study of identical twins. A single record per CDR3 protein comes from TCRdb applying MiXCR to the 5' RACE reads. This table holds some 500,000 distinct CDR3 sequences, roughly a fifth found once. The same data also went into a second study, on T cells expressing NK-cell markers.

The source material was CD4+ T cells sorted from blood. Receptors originate from a woman younger than 30 in good health. Both conserved end residues are part of each CDR3. D genes are given only for firm matches. Expanded clones get a size class; other rows say once, few or many, or leave the size out.

V	J	size	D	DNA	CDR3
TRBV3-1	TRBJ2-1	-	-	TGTGCCAGCAGCCAAGATAGAAAGGGTTACAATGAGCAGTTCTTC	CASSQDRKGYNEQFF
TRBV11-3	TRBJ2-5	-	TRBD1	TGTGCCAGCAGCTCGAGAACAGGGGGCGCGTTGGGAGAGACCCAGTACTTC	CASSSRTGGALGETQYF
TRBV5-1	TRBJ2-7	-	-	TGCGCCAGCAGCCCTAGGGGCACCATCTCCTACGAGCAGTACTTC	CASSPRGTISYEQYF
TRBV3-1	TRBJ1-1	few	-	TGTGCCAGCAGCGGGGGTGAAGCTTTCTTT	CASSGGEAFF
TRBV10-3	TRBJ2-3	-	TRBD2	TGTGCCATCGCTCAAGGGGGGTCTAGCGGGGGTCAACGCACAGATACGCAGTATTTT	CAIAQGGSSGGQRTDTQYF
TRBV29-1	TRBJ1-1	-	-	TGCAGCGTGATAGGGGTCGGCGACACTGAAGCTTTCTTT	CSVIGVGDTEAFF
TRBV28	TRBJ2-6	-	TRBD1	TGTGCCAGCAGGCAAATTCAGGGGGCTGGGGCCAACGTCCTGACTTTC	CASRQIQGAGANVLTF
TRBV20-1	TRBJ2-1	few	TRBD2	TGCAGTGCTAGATTCAGACTAGCGGGAGACTCCTACAATGAGCAGTTCTTC	CSARFRLAGDSYNEQFF
TRBV11-2	TRBJ2-2	-	-	TGTGCCAGCAGCTCCTATGCGAACACCGGGGAGCTGTTTTTT	CASSSYANTGELFF
TRBV5-1	TRBJ2-1	few	-	TGCGCCAGCAGCTTGGTGCTAGTCTCGAGCTACAATGAGCAGTTCTTC	CASSLVLVSSYNEQFF
TRBV7-8	TRBJ2-2	-	-	TGTGCCAGCAGCTCCAGAGTGGGGACCGGGGAGCTGTTTTTT	CASSSRVGTGELFF
TRBV6-1	TRBJ2-7	-	-	TGTGCCAGCGATATTTCTTCCTACGAGCAGTACTTC	CASDISSYEQYF
TRBV9	TRBJ2-3	-	TRBD2	TGTGCCAGCAGCCGCCGCGGGGGTGCGGATACGCAGTATTTT	CASSRRGGADTQYF
TRBV2	TRBJ2-2	-	-	TGTGCCAGCAGTCCCCATCTCGTCGGGGAGCTGTTTTTT	CASSPHLVGELFF
TRBV5-1	TRBJ2-1	few	TRBD2	TGCGCCAGCAGGGGTCTAGCGGGGGCTGACAATGAGCAGTTCTTC	CASRGLAGADNEQFF
TRBV5-1	TRBJ2-5	few	TRBD2	TGCGCCAGCCGCCCTCAGGCGGGAGGGCAAGAGACCCAGTACTTC	CASRPQAGGQETQYF
TRBV20-1	TRBJ2-3	few	-	TGCAGTGCTAGAGGTAGAGGCCCCACAGATACGCAGTATTTT	CSARGRGPTDTQYF
TRBV12-3/TRBV12-4	TRBJ1-1	-	-	TGTGCCAGCAGCCACACGACGAGGACTGAAGCTTTCTTT	CASSHTTRTEAFF
TRBV7-2	TRBJ2-2	-	-	TGTGCCAGCAGCCGTGTTGAGGGCTCCTACACCGGGGAGCTGTTTTTT	CASSRVEGSYTGELFF
TRBV7-6	TRBJ2-5	-	-	TGTGCCAGCAGCTTAGAGGGGCGGGGGCTCCAAGAGACCCAGTACTTC	CASSLEGRGLQETQYF
TRBV5-4	TRBJ1-2	-	-	TGTGCCAGCAGCTTGGGGGGGGTTCAGGGTCCGTCGAAAGGCTACACCTTC	CASSLGGVQGPSKGYTF
TRBV20-1	TRBJ2-7	-	-	TGCAGTGCTAGAGGGACGGGCTACGAGCAGTACTTC	CSARGTGYEQYF